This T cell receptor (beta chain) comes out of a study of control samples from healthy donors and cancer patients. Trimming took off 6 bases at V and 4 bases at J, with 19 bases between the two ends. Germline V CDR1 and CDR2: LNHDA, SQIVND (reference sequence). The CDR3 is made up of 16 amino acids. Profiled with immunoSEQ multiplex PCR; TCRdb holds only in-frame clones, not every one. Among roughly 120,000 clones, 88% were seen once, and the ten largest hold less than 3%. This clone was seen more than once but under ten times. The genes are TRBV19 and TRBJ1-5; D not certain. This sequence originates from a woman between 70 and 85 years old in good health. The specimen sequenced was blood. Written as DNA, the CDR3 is TGTGCCAGTAGCCTCCCGTCGGGTTTGGGAAATCAGCCCCAGCATTTT. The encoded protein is CASSLPSGLGNQPQHF.